The next 8 T cell receptor beta chains were all read from a single sample in a study of relationships among human T cell subsets (dated by TCRdb to 2010 to 2012). Receptor libraries were prepared by multiplex PCR. Sequencing used a 454 GS FLX. Semiquantitative ARM-PCR was used to amplify the TCR alpha and beta CDR3 regions from mRNA. In ARM-PCR, tagged nested gene-specific primers were applied first, and communal superprimers then carried out the exponential amplification. TCRdb reanalyzed the raw reads on its own, using fastp at Q25 for trimming and MiXCR for clone calling, and kept in-frame beta chains. Each record represents a unique CDR3 protein, reported with the most common genes and DNA among its rows. The sample table holds around 14,000 distinct CDR3 sequences, of which about 60% were seen once. In total, the top ten clones hold 30% to 45% of the sample. The sequenced sample was total T cells sorted from blood. The sample's cell subset or site label is to be understood as: CD3+ T cells in general. The origin of the receptors is a man aged 40-49 years in good health.

V and J are TRBV28 and TRBJ1-5; possible D gene TRBD1, 5 bases. The CDR3 is 16 amino acids. CDR1 MDHEN and CDR2 SYDVKM come from the germline V gene. V lost 2 bases, J lost 1 base, and 12 bases lay in between. CDR3 nucleotides: TGTGCCAGCAGTTTAGGGGGGACGGGGAGCAATCAGCCCCAGCATTTT. It specifies CASSLGGTGSNQPQHF.

The gene calls are TRBV4-1 and TRBJ1-2; 7 nucleotides line up with TRBD1. Trimming took 1 base from V and 3 from J; bases not matched to a gene: 5. Germline CDR1 and CDR2: MGHRA and YSYEKL. This CDR3 region has 15 residues. The CDR3 reads CASSQGDRGYYGYTF. CDR3 DNA sequence: TGCGCCAGCAGCCAAGGGGACAGAGGATACTATGGCTACACCTTC.

Only one count was recorded for this clonotype. The chain combines TRBV27 with TRBJ2-4, with D unresolved. In germline, CDR1 is MNHEY, CDR2 SMNVEV (reference sequence). Deletions cut 5 bases from V and 3 bases from J, with 8 bases between. CDR3 length equals 13 residues. The chain's CDR3 is CASSTALKNIQYF. The DNA of the CDR3 is TGTGCCAGCAGTACGGCCCTCAAAAACATTCAGTACTTC.

This rearrangement joins TRBV7-9 to TRBJ2-3; D gene ambiguous. Between the trimmed V and J ends, which lost 4 bases and 4 bases, there was a span of 18 bases. Germline loops: CDR1 SEHNR, CDR2 FQNEAQ (reference sequence). The CDR3 sequence is 16 residues long. In DNA, the CDR3 is TGTGCCAGCAGCTCTCAGAGACTCATCCCCGCAGATACGCAGTATTTT. Amino acids: CASSSQRLIPADTQYF.

The chain links TRBV2 to TRBJ2-4, with D unresolved. The V end was cut by 3 bases, the J end by 14 bases, with 14 bases between. CDR3 length: 12 residues. Germline V gives CDR1 SNHLY, CDR2 FYNNEI. In nucleotides, the CDR3 is TGTGCCAGCAGTGATGACTCGGCCGTTGAGTACTTC. This sequence encodes CASSDDSAVEYF.

The V call is TRBV27, the J call TRBJ1-1, with no clear D. Germline V gene data show CDR1 as MNHEY and CDR2 as SMNVEV (reference sequence). This CDR3 comprises 16 residues. V was clipped by 7 bases and J by 5 bases, with 23 bases between them. The CDR3 is CASIGRFIRGGTEAFF. Written as DNA, the CDR3 is TGTGCCAGCATAGGCCGGTTTATCCGGGGAGGGACTGAAGCTTTCTTT.

V and J are TRBV10-2 and TRBJ2-7; 8 bases are shared with TRBD1. The CDR3 contains 14 residues. The V and J ends lost 7 bases and 3 bases, in that order; junction bases with no gene match: 8. The germline V gene encodes CDR1 WSHSY and CDR2 SAAADI. The CDR3 spells CASKTGTGNYEQYF. The CDR3 region has the DNA TGCGCCAGCAAGACCGGGACAGGCAACTACGAGCAGTACTTC.

This clonotype was observed a few times. The chain carries TRBV2 and TRBJ2-7; D gene uncertain. Trimming pared 8 bases from V and 4 bases from J, leaving 12 bases between. The CDR3 loop spans 12 amino acids. Per the germline V gene, CDR1 is SNHLY and CDR2 is FYNNEI. The CDR3 DNA sequence: TGTGCCAGCCTTTGGAACAATTACGAGCAGTACTTC. Translating it yields CASLWNNYEQYF.